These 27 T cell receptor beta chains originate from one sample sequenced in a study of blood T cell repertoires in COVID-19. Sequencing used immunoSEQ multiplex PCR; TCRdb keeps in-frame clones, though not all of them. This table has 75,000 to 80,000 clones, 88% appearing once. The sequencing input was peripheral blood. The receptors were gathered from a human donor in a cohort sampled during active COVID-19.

CDR3 amino acids: CASSTTGNTGELFF. The DNA for the CDR3 is TGTGCCAGTAGTACGACAGGGAACACCGGGGAGCTGTTTTTT. The chain carries TRBV19 and TRBJ2-2, with a tentative D call TRBD1 (6 bases). Germline V gene sequence: CDR1 LNHDA, CDR2 SQIVND (reference sequence). CDR3 length: 14 amino acids. The V end lost 4 bases, the J end lost 1 base, and 7 bases lay between the germline ends.

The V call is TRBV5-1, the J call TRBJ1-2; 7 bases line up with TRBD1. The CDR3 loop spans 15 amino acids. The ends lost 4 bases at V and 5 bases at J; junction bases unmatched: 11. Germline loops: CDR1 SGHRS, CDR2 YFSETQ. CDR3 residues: CASSPGQQSSYGYTF. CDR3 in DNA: TGCGCCAGCAGCCCGGGACAGCAAAGTTCTTATGGCTACACCTTC. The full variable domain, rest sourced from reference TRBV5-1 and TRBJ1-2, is KAGVTQTPRYLIKTRGQQVTLSCSPISGHRSVSWYQQTPGQGLQFLFEYFSETQRNKGNFPGRFSGRQFSNSRSEMNVSTLELGDSALYLCASSPGQQSSYGYTFGSGTRLTVV.

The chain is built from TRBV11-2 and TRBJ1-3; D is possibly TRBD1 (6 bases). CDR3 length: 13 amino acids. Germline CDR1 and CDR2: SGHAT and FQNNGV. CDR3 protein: CATNRDIGNTIYF. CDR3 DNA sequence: TGTGCTACGAACCGGGACATAGGAAACACCATATATTTT.

The CDR3 DNA reads TGTGCCAGCAGCGTAGACTTGGGGGCGCCTAAGCAGTACTTC. Protein sequence: CASSVDLGAPKQYF. This chain joins TRBV9 and TRBJ2-7; possible D gene TRBD1, 6 bases. The CDR3 runs to 14 residues. Trimming shortened V by 0 bases and J by 8 bases, and 15 bases separated the two germline ends. Germline assignment: CDR1 SGDLS and CDR2 YYNGEE.

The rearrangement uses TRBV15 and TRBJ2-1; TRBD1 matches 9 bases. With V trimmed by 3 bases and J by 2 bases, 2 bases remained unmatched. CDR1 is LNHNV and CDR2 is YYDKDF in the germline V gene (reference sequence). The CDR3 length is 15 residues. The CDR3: CATSRGQGPYNEQFF. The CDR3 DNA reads TGTGCCACCAGCAGGGGACAGGGACCCTACAATGAGCAGTTCTTC.

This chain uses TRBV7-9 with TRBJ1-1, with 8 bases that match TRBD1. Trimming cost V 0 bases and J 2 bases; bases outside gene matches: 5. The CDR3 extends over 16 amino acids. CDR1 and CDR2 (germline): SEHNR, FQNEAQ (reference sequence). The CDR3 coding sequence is TGTGCCAGCAGCTTAGCGCTAGGACAGGGAAACACTGAAGCTTTCTTT. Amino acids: CASSLALGQGNTEAFF.

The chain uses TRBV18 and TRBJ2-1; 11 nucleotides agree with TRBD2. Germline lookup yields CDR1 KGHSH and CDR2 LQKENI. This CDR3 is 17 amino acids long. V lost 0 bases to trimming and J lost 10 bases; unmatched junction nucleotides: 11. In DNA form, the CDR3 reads TGTGCCAGCTCACCACCATCCGGTCTAGCGGGAGGAGACGAGCAGTTCTTC. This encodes CASSPPSGLAGGDEQFF. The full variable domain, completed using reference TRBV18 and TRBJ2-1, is NAGVMQNPRHLVRRRGQEARLRCSPMKGHSHVYWYRQLPEEGLKFMVYLQKENIIDESGMPKERFSAEFPKEGPSILRIQQVVRGDSAAYFCASSPPSGLAGGDEQFFGPGTRLTVL.

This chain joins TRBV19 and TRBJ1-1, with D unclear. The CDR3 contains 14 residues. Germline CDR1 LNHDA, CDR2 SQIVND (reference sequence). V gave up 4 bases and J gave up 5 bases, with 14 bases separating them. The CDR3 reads CASSTQWEVTEAFF. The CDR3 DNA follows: TGTGCCAGTAGTACCCAGTGGGAGGTTACTGAAGCTTTCTTT.

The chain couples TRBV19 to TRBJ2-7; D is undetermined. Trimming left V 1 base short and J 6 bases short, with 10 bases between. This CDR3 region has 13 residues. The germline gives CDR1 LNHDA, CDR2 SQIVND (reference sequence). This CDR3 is CASSIGPSSEQYF. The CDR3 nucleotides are TGTGCCAGTAGTATAGGGCCTTCAAGCGAGCAGTACTTC.

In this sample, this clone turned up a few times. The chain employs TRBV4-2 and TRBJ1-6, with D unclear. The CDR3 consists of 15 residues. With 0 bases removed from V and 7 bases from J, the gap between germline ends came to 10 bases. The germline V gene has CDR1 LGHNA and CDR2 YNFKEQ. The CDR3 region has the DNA TGTGCCAGCAGCCAAGATCTGAACAGAAATTCACCCCTCCACTTT. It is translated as CASSQDLNRNSPLHF.

The CDR3 coding sequence is TGTGCCAGCAGCCCCAGGCAGGCATGGGCTTTCTTT. Its translation is CASSPRQAWAFF. This chain links TRBV5-8 with TRBJ1-1; D is uncertain. Trimming took 4 bases from V and 11 from J, leaving 15 bases between them. The CDR3 is 12 residues long. Germline V gene lookup returns CDR1 SGHTS and CDR2 YDEGEE. The complete variable domain, with remaining parts taken from reference TRBV5-8 and TRBJ1-1, reads EAGVTQSPTHLIKTRGQQATLRCSPISGHTSVYWYQQALGLGLQFLLWYDEGEERNRGNFPPRFSGRQFPNYSSELNVNALELEDSALYLCASSPRQAWAFFGQGTRLTVV.

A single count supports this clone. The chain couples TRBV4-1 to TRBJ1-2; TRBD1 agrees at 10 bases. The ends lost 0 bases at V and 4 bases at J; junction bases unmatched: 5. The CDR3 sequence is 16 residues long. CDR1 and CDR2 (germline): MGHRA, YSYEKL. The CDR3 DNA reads TGCGCCAGCAGCCAAGACCGGACAGGGGGATTCTATGGCTACACCTTC. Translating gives CASSQDRTGGFYGYTF.

CDR3 nucleotide sequence: TGCGCCAGCAGACCTATAGGTGGCGGGGGGGCCTCGCACGAGCAGTACTTC. This translates into CASRPIGGGGASHEQYF. The chain is built from TRBV5-1 and TRBJ2-7; 9 bases are shared with TRBD2. This CDR3 region has 17 residues. CDR1 SGHRS and CDR2 YFSETQ come from the germline V gene. Trimming took 5 bases from V and 5 from J; bases not matched to a gene: 17.

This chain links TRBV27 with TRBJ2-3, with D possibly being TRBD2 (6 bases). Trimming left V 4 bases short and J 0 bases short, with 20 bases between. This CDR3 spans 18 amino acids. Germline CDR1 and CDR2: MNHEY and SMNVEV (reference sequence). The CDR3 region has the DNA TGTGCCAGCAGTTCTCTATCCGCGGGACTTACTAGCACAGATACGCAGTATTTT. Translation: CASSSLSAGLTSTDTQYF.

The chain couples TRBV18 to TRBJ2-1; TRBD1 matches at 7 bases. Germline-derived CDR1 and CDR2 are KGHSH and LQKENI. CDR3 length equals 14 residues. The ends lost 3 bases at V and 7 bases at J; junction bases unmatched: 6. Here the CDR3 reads CASSPQTGWNEQFF. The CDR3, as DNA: TGTGCCAGCTCACCTCAGACAGGGTGGAATGAGCAGTTCTTC.

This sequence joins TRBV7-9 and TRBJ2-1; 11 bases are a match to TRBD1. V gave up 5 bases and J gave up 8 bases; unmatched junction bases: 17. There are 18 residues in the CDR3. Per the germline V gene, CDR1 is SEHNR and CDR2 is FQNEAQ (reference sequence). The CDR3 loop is CASSRLRVPGTGGDEQFF. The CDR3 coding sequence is TGTGCCAGCAGCCGCCTACGCGTTCCCGGGACAGGGGGTGATGAGCAGTTCTTC. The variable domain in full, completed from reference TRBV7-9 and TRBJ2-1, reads DTGVSQNPRHKITKRGQNVTFRCDPISEHNRLYWYRQTLGQGPEFLTYFQNEAQLEKSRLLSDRFSAERPKGSFSTLEIQRTEQGDSAMYLCASSRLRVPGTGGDEQFFGPGTRLTVL.

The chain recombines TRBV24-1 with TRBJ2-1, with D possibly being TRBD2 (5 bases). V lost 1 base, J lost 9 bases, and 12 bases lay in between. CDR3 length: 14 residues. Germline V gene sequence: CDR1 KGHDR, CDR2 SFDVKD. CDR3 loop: CATSDFGESVEQFF. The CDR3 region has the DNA TGTGCCACCAGTGATTTCGGGGAAAGCGTTGAGCAGTTCTTC.

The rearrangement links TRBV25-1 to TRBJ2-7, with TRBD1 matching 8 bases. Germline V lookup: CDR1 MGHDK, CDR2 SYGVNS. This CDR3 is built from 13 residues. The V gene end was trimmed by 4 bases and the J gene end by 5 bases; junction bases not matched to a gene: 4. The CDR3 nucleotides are TGTGCCAGCAGTGCGCAGGGGGCGAACGAGCAGTACTTC. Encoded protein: CASSAQGANEQYF.

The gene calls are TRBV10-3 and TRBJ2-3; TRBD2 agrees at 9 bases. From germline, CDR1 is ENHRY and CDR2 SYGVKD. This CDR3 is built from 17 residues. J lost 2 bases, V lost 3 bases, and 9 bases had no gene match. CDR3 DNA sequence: TGTGCCATCAGTGATCGCGTAGCGGGAGTTTCCACAGATACGCAGTATTTT. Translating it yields CAISDRVAGVSTDTQYF.

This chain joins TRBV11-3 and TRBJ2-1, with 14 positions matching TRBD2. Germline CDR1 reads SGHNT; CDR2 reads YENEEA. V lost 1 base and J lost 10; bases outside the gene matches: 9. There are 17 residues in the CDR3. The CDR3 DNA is TGTGCCAGCAGCTTAGCCGGGACTAGCGGGGGCCCCCGAGAGCAGTTCTTC. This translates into CASSLAGTSGGPREQFF.

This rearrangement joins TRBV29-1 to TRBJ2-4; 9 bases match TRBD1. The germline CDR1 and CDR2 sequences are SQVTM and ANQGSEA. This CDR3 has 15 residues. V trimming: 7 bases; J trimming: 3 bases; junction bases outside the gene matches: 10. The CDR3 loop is CSAHTGGRGKNIQYF. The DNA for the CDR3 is TGCAGCGCCCACACAGGGGGCAGGGGCAAAAACATTCAGTACTTC.

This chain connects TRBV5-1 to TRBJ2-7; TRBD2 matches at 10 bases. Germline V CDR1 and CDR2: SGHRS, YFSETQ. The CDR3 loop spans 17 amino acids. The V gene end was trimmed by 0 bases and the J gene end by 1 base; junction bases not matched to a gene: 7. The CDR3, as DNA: TGCGCCAGCAGCTTGGCCAGCGGGGGGGCCTCATCCTACGAGCAGTACTTC. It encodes CASSLASGGASSYEQYF.

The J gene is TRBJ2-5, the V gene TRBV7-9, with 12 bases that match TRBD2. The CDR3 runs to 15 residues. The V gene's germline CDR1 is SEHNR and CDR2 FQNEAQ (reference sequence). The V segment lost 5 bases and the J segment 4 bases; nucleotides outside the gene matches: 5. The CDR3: CASSPVLAGGETQYF. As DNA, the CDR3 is TGTGCCAGCAGCCCGGTACTAGCGGGAGGAGAGACCCAGTACTTC.

In DNA form, the CDR3 reads TGCGCCAGCAGCCAAGATCTAGCGGCACTTGGCTACACCTTC. Translating gives CASSQDLAALGYTF. The chain couples TRBV4-1 to TRBJ1-2; D is uncertain. The germline gives CDR1 MGHRA, CDR2 YSYEKL. V was clipped by 0 bases and J by 7 bases, with 12 bases between them. CDR3 size: 14 residues.

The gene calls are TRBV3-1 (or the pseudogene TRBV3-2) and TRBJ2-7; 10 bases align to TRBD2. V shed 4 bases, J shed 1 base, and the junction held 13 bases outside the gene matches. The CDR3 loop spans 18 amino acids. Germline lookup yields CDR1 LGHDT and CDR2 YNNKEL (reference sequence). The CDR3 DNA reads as TGTGCCAGCAGCCCACGCGGTAGCGGGGGGCACCGATCCTACGAGCAGTACTTC. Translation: CASSPRGSGGHRSYEQYF.

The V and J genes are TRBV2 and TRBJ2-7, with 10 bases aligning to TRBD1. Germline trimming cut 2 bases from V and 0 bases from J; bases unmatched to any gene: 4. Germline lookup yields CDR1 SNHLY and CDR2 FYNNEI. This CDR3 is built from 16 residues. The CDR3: CASSERDRGLSYEQYF. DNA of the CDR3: TGTGCCAGCAGTGAAAGGGACAGGGGTCTCTCCTACGAGCAGTACTTC. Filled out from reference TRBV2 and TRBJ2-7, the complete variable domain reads EPEVTQTPSHQVTQMGQEVILRCVPISNHLYFYWYRQILGQKVEFLVSFYNNEISEKSEIFDDQFSVERPDGSNFTLKIRSTKLEDSAMYFCASSERDRGLSYEQYFGPGTRLTVT.

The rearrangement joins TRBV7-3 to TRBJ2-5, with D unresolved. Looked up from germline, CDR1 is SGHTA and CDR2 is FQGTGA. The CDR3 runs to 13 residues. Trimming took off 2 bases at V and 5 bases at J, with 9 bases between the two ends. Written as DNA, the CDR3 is TGTGCCAGCAGCTTAGGTAGTTTGGAGACCCAGTACTTC. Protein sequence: CASSLGSLETQYF.